This T cell receptor (beta chain) originates from a study of T-cell memory formation after mild COVID-19. Study-wide results and caveats: Day 37-peaking second-wave clones had unconfirmed SARS-CoV-2 specificity. Mainly in CM and EM were contracting CD4+ clones; CD8+ were in EMRA. Contracting clones from day 15 to 85 showed balanced CD4/CD8; later expanders favored CD4+. The appearance of some responding clones in pre-infection memory suggested that cross-reactive memory joined.

Germline CDR1 MNHEY, CDR2 SVGAGI. CDR3 size: 15 residues. V lost 6 bases and J 4 bases, leaving 15 bases between the germline ends. In this sample, this clonotype turned up many times. Its antigen remains unidentified. TCRdb re-called the 5' RACE reads with MiXCR, one entry per CDR3 protein. The sample lists more than 300,000 distinct CDR3 sequences, roughly 13% occurring once. The sequenced material came from PBMCs or a T cell subset sorted from them (not recorded which). The TCR sequence derives from a man younger than 30 who had mild COVID-19 (a few samples of this study predate the infection). Cell type and time point are not known. This chain links TRBV6-5 with TRBJ2-2; D unresolved. The CDR3 loop reads CASRLQAGSTGELFF. The CDR3 DNA is TGTGCCAGCAGACTTCAGGCAGGAAGCACCGGGGAGCTGTTTTTT.